These 9 T cell receptor beta chains share one sample of origin, sequenced in a study of T cell responses to AZD1222 COVID-19 vaccine. TCRdb keeps only in-frame clones here, not all; method: immunoSEQ multiplex PCR. The profile shows about 180,000 clones, 70% to 90% of them singletons. The sample here was peripheral blood, taken on day 0 of AZD1222 vaccination. The receptors here all came from an adult in good health.

V usage is TRBV9 and J usage is TRBJ1-2; a weak D match, TRBD1 (5 bases). This CDR3 comprises 14 residues. V shed 0 bases and J shed 4 bases, with 10 bases lying between them. Germline V lookup: CDR1 SGDLS, CDR2 YYNGEE. The CDR3 DNA reads as TGTGCCAGCAGCGTAGGGCAGGGAAGCTATGGCTACACCTTC. It is translated as CASSVGQGSYGYTF.

This chain links TRBV19 with TRBJ1-1, with TRBD1 identical over 8 bases. Per germline, CDR1 LNHDA and CDR2 SQIVND (reference sequence). The CDR3 length is 16 residues. The V gene end was trimmed by 1 base and the J gene end by 4 bases; junction bases not matched to a gene: 8. The CDR3 spells CASSIGTGRGPTEAFF. DNA of the CDR3: TGTGCCAGTAGTATAGGGACAGGGAGGGGGCCCACTGAAGCTTTCTTT.

The V and J genes are TRBV2 and TRBJ2-1, with D hard to call. V lost 3 bases and J lost 7, with 10 bases in between. There are 13 residues in the CDR3. Germline V gives CDR1 SNHLY, CDR2 FYNNEI. In DNA form, the CDR3 reads TGTGCCAGCAGTGATCTGGTGTGGAATGAGCAGTTCTTC. This sequence encodes CASSDLVWNEQFF.

The chain recombines TRBV4-3 with TRBJ1-2; no clear D. This CDR3 is 15 amino acids long. Germline V gene lookup returns CDR1 LGHNA and CDR2 YSLEER. V lost 0 bases and J lost 5, with 13 bases in between. CDR3 DNA: TGCGCCAGCAGCCAAGATCTGGGGAAAGCTTATGGCTACACCTTC. Translating it yields CASSQDLGKAYGYTF.

The genes are TRBV7-2 and TRBJ2-6, with 8 bases aligning to TRBD1. CDR3 length equals 16 residues. CDR1 and CDR2 from the germline V gene are SGHTA and FQGNSA. V gave up 7 bases and J gave up 0 bases; unmatched junction bases: 5. CDR3 in DNA: TGTGCCAGCACCCTGGGACAGGTCTCTGGGGCCAACGTCCTGACTTTC. This translates into CASTLGQVSGANVLTF.

The CDR3 DNA reads TGTGCCAGCAGTTTAGGAAGGGGACAGCCCCAGCATTTT. This translates into CASSLGRGQPQHF. V is TRBV6-5 and J is TRBJ1-5; the D gene is possibly TRBD1 (5 bases). V shed 4 bases and J shed 7 bases, with 11 bases lying between them. CDR3 length: 13 amino acids. Germline V CDR1 and CDR2: MNHEY, SVGAGI.

On this clone: Additional DNA sequences in this sample encode the identical CDR3. V and J are TRBV5-4 and TRBJ2-7; D gene uncertain. The CDR3 runs 14 residues. Trimming took off 0 bases at V and 2 bases at J, with 9 bases between the two ends. The germline gives CDR1 SGHNT, CDR2 YYREEE (reference sequence). In nucleotides, the CDR3 is TGTGCCAGCAGCTTGGACGGGCCCCCCTACGAGCAGTACTTC. Encoded protein: CASSLDGPPYEQYF. The whole variable domain, remainder taken from reference TRBV5-4 and TRBJ2-7, is ETGVTQSPTHLIKTRGQQVTLRCSSQSGHNTVSWYQQALGQGPQFIFQYYREEENGRGNFPPRFSGLQFPNYSSELNVNALELDDSALYLCASSLDGPPYEQYFGPGTRLTVT.

CDR3 sequence: CASRVTGTGNTEAFF. The CDR3 nucleotides are TGTGCCAGCAGGGTCACCGGGACAGGGAACACTGAAGCTTTCTTT. V and J are TRBV6-5 and TRBJ1-1, with TRBD1 identical over 8 bases. This CDR3 is 15 amino acids long. CDR1 MNHEY and CDR2 SVGAGI come from the germline V gene. Germline trimming cut 6 bases from V and 1 base from J; bases unmatched to any gene: 7.

CDR3 residues: CASRPEPGGNYGYTF. DNA for the CDR3: TGTGCCAGCAGACCTGAGCCGGGAGGAAACTATGGCTACACCTTC. The chain employs TRBV6-5 and TRBJ1-2; D is unclear. V shed 6 bases and J shed 2 bases, with 16 bases lying between them. The CDR3 is made up of 15 amino acids. Germline loops: CDR1 MNHEY, CDR2 SVGAGI.